The following is a T cell receptor (beta chain) sequence with its context. Here immunoSEQ multiplex PCR was the method, and the copy in TCRdb shows in-frame clones only, minus some. The sample contains around 49,000 clones, roughly nine tenths of which appear only once. These data come from a study of blood T cell repertoires in COVID-19. Across the whole study: Samples of COVID-19 (acute and convalescent) were obtained from the United States, Italy and Spain.

CDR1 and CDR2 from the germline V gene are SGHNT and YYREEE (reference sequence). The CDR3 has 14 residues. The V and J ends lost 0 bases and 13 bases, in that order; junction bases with no gene match: 9. The J gene is TRBJ2-4, the V gene TRBV5-4; 8 bases line up with TRBD1. The sequencing sample was made of peripheral blood. The origin of this receptor is a human donor in a cohort sampled during active COVID-19. CDR3 bases: TGTGCCAGCAGCTTGGAGGTTGGACAGGGCCTCCAGTACTTC. Translated, it gives CASSLEVGQGLQYF.